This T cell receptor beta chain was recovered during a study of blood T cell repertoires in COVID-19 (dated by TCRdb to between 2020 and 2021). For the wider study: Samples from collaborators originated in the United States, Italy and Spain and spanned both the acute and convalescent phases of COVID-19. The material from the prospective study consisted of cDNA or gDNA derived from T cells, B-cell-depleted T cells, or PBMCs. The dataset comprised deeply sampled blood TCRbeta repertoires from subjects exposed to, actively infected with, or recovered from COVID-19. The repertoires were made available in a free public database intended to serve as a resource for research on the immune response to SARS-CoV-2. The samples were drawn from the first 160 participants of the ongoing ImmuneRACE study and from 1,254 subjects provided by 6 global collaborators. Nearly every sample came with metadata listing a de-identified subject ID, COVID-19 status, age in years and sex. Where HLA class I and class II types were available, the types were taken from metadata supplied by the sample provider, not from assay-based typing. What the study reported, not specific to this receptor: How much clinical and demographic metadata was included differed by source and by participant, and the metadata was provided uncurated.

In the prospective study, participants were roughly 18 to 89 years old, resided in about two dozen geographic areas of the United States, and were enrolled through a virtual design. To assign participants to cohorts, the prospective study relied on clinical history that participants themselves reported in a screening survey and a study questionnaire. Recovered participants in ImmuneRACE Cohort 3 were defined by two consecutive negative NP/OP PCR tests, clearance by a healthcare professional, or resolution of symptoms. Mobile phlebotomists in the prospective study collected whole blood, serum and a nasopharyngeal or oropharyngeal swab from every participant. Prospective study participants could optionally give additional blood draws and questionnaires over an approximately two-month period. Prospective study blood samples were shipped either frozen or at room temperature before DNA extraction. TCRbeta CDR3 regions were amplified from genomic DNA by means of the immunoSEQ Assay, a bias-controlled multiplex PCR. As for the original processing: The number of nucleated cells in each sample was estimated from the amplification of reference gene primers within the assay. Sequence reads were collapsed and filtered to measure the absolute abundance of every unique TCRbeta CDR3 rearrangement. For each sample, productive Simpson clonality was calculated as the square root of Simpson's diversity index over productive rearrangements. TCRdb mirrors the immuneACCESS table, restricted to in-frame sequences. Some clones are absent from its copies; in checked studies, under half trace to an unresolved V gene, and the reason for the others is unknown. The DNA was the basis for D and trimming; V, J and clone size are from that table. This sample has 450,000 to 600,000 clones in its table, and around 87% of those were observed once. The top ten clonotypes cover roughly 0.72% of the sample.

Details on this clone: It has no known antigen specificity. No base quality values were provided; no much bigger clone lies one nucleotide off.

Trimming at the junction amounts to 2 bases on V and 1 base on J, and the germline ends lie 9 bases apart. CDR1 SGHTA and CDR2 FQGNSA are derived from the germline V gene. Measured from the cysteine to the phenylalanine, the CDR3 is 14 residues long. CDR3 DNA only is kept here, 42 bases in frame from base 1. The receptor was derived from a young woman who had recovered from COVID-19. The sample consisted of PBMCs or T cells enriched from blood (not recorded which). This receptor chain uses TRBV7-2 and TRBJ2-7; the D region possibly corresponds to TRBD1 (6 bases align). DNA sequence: TGTGCCAGCAGCTTATCTCAGGGGTCCTACGAGCAGTACTTC. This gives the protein CASSLSQGSYEQYF.